Following are 30 T cell receptor beta chains from one sample sequenced in a study of cytomegalovirus exposure and HLA in healthy donors. PCR amplification relied on 60 Vbeta primers (plus 13 Jbeta primers). Sequencing used immunoSEQ multiplex PCR; TCRdb keeps in-frame clones, though not all of them. The repertoire holds roughly 140,000 clones, with under 85% as singletons. Sequences were obtained from PBMCs. The origin of the receptors is a woman aged 40 to 50 in good health and CMV-seropositive.

The V gene is TRBV28, the J gene TRBJ2-1; 9 positions match TRBD1. V lost 3 bases and J lost 9; bases outside the gene matches: 9. This CDR3 contains 15 residues. The germline V gene encodes CDR1 MDHEN and CDR2 SYDVKM. CDR3: CASSFFRTGAAEQFF. DNA for the CDR3: TGTGCCAGCAGTTTCTTCCGGACAGGGGCCGCTGAGCAGTTCTTC.

V is TRBV4-2 and J is TRBJ1-2; D remains unclear. V shed 4 bases and J shed 3 bases, with 9 bases lying between them. CDR3 size: 13 residues. Germline lookup yields CDR1 LGHNA and CDR2 YNFKEQ. DNA of the CDR3: TGTGCCAGCAGCCCAAACGGGGACTATGGCTACACCTTC. Its translation: CASSPNGDYGYTF.

The V gene is TRBV5-1, the J gene TRBJ1-1; 7 bases match TRBD1. J was trimmed by 2 bases and V by 3 bases; bases with no gene match: 7. The germline CDR1 and CDR2 sequences are SGHRS and YFSETQ. The CDR3 spans 15 residues. In DNA form, the CDR3 reads TGCGCCAGCAGCTCTTGGACAGGAGACAACACTGAAGCTTTCTTT. The encoded protein is CASSSWTGDNTEAFF.

The rearrangement uses TRBV9 and TRBJ1-2, with TRBD1 matching over 9 bases. Per germline, CDR1 SGDLS and CDR2 YYNGEE. The CDR3 totals 16 residues. With 3 bases clipped from V and 4 bases from J, the junction kept 10 bases outside the gene matches. The CDR3 protein is CASSATQTGGSYGYTF. The CDR3 nucleotides read TGTGCCAGCAGCGCCACTCAAACAGGGGGCAGCTATGGCTACACCTTC. The variable domain in full, completed from reference TRBV9 and TRBJ1-2, reads DSGVTQTPKHLITATGQRVTLRCSPRSGDLSVYWYQQSLDQGLQFLIQYYNGEERAKGNILERFSAQQFPDLHSELNLSSLELGDSALYFCASSATQTGGSYGYTFGSGTRLTVV.

The chain combines TRBV30 with TRBJ2-1; TRBD1 might be the D (5 bases). The germline V gene has CDR1 GTSNPN and CDR2 SVGIG (reference sequence). V was pared by 3 bases and J by 6 bases, with 15 bases between. The CDR3 spans 14 residues. The CDR3 sequence is CAWSAGLTSNEQFF. CDR3 in DNA: TGTGCCTGGAGCGCAGGGTTAACGTCCAATGAGCAGTTCTTC.

The V and J genes are TRBV10-3 and TRBJ2-3; 8 bases align to TRBD2. With 1 base clipped from V and 1 base from J, the junction kept 1 base outside the gene matches. The CDR3 is made up of 15 amino acids. From germline, CDR1 is ENHRY and CDR2 SYGVKD. CDR3 residues: CAISEFGGGTDTQYF. The CDR3 DNA reads TGTGCCATCAGTGAGTTCGGGGGGGGCACAGATACGCAGTATTTT.

This chain uses TRBV11-2 with TRBJ2-5; D possibly corresponds to TRBD2 (5 bases). The CDR3 extends over 14 amino acids. CDR1 SGHAT and CDR2 FQNNGV come from the germline V gene. V lost 0 bases, J lost 7 bases, and 12 bases lay in between. CDR3 DNA sequence: TGTGCCAGCAGCTTAGAAGGGAGTGTAGGGACCCAGTACTTC. Protein: CASSLEGSVGTQYF.

The genes are TRBV7-3 and TRBJ2-5, with D uncertain. This CDR3 region has 14 residues. In germline, CDR1 is SGHTA, CDR2 FQGTGA. The V end lost 1 base, the J end lost 1 base, and 7 bases lay between the germline ends. For the CDR3, the DNA is TGTGCCAGCAGCTTAAACGCACTCCAAGAGACCCAGTACTTC. It specifies CASSLNALQETQYF.

This chain connects TRBV5-6 to TRBJ1-2; D call uncertain. The CDR3 runs 12 residues. Germline values: CDR1 SGHDT, CDR2 YYEEEE. Deletions cut 1 base from V and 4 bases from J, with 5 bases between. CDR3 sequence: CASSLSSYGYTF. CDR3 in DNA: TGTGCCAGCAGCTTGTCTTCCTATGGCTACACCTTC.

The chain carries TRBV4-1 and TRBJ1-1, with 7 bases that match TRBD1. The CDR3 has 16 amino acids. CDR1 is MGHRA, CDR2 YSYEKL, per germline. Trimming removed 2 bases from V and 1 base from J; junction bases left unmatched: 7. CDR3 bases: TGCGCCAGCAGCCAACCTCCCGGGACAGCGAACACTGAAGCTTTCTTT. This gives the protein CASSQPPGTANTEAFF.

Worth noting for this clone: Other DNA sequences from this sample encode an identical CDR3 as well. The CDR3 region is CASSSGNYGYTF. Written as DNA, the CDR3 is TGTGCCAGCAGTTCCGGTAACTATGGCTACACCTTC. The chain couples TRBV27 to TRBJ1-2; D call uncertain. Trimming left V 4 bases short and J 1 base short, with 4 bases between. CDR3 size: 12 residues. Germline V gene data show CDR1 as MNHEY and CDR2 as SMNVEV (reference sequence).

A few counts support this clone. This rearrangement joins TRBV2 to TRBJ1-1; 10 nucleotides match TRBD1. Trimming took 8 bases from V and 1 from J; bases not matched to a gene: 7. Germline loops: CDR1 SNHLY, CDR2 FYNNEI. The CDR3 extends over 15 amino acids. The CDR3 coding sequence is TGTGCCAGCGGGGGGACAGGGGTCGGGAACACTGAAGCTTTCTTT. Translating it yields CASGGTGVGNTEAFF.

There are a few counts of this clone. This rearrangement joins TRBV4-2 to TRBJ2-2; 7 nucleotides align to TRBD2. V trimming: 2 bases; J trimming: 6 bases; junction bases outside the gene matches: 3. The CDR3 has 14 residues. CDR1 and CDR2 (germline): LGHNA, YNFKEQ. The DNA of the CDR3 is TGTGCCAGCAGCCAACGGGGGGTGGCCGGGGAGCTGTTTTTT. It specifies CASSQRGVAGELFF.

The V gene is TRBV2, the J gene TRBJ2-2; 7 bases fit TRBD1. The germline V gene has CDR1 SNHLY and CDR2 FYNNEI. V was clipped by 7 bases and J by 1 base; unmatched bases: 9. The CDR3 totals 16 residues. This CDR3 is CASNGPGTVNTGELFF. Here the CDR3 DNA reads TGTGCCAGCAACGGCCCCGGGACAGTGAACACCGGGGAGCTGTTTTTT. Together with reference TRBV2 and TRBJ2-2, the CDR3 gives the full variable domain: EPEVTQTPSHQVTQMGQEVILRCVPISNHLYFYWYRQILGQKVEFLVSFYNNEISEKSEIFDDQFSVERPDGSNFTLKIRSTKLEDSAMYFCASNGPGTVNTGELFFGEGSRLTVL.

V usage is TRBV2 and J usage is TRBJ2-5; the D gene is possibly TRBD1 (6 bases). The J call may be in error: the DNA end matches TRBJ2-7 better. Germline V gene data show CDR1 as SNHLY and CDR2 as FYNNEI. This CDR3 is 14 amino acids long. This CDR3 reads CASSEGARSYEQYF. CDR3 DNA sequence: TGTGCCAGCAGTGAGGGGGCCCGTTCCTACGAGCAGTACTTC.

The V and J genes are TRBV4-1 and TRBJ1-1; D not certain. This CDR3 has 15 residues. V lost 0 bases to trimming and J lost 1 base, with 9 bases between them. Germline CDR1 MGHRA, CDR2 YSYEKL. CDR3 sequence reads: CASSQDQAPNTEAFF. The DNA for the CDR3 is TGCGCCAGCAGCCAAGATCAGGCGCCGAACACTGAAGCTTTCTTT.

The CDR3 sequence is CASSITVNTYEQYF. The CDR3 DNA reads TGTGCCAGTAGTATTACGGTCAATACCTACGAGCAGTACTTC. The chain carries TRBV19 and TRBJ2-7; D gene uncertain. The CDR3 runs 14 residues. The germline V and J ends were trimmed by 3 bases and 2 bases, with 11 bases remaining between them. Per the germline V gene, CDR1 is LNHDA and CDR2 is SQIVND (reference sequence).

This chain links TRBV10-3 with TRBJ1-3, with TRBD1 as a possible D gene (5 bases). The CDR3 covers 14 residues. Between the trimmed V and J ends, which lost 9 bases and 0 bases, there was a span of 12 bases. Germline CDR1 reads ENHRY; CDR2 reads SYGVKD. The CDR3 is CAISPGGSGNTIYF. DNA for the CDR3: TGTGCCATTAGTCCGGGGGGCTCTGGAAACACCATATATTTT.

J is TRBJ2-3 and V is TRBV2; D uncertain. The V end was cut by 5 bases, the J end by 2 bases, with 5 bases between. Germline-derived CDR1 and CDR2 are SNHLY and FYNNEI. The CDR3 consists of 12 residues. This chain's CDR3 is CASSPVTDTQYF. As DNA, the CDR3 is TGTGCCAGCAGTCCGGTCACAGATACGCAGTATTTT.

This clone was counted between two and nine times. This sequence joins TRBV5-1 and TRBJ1-1; possibly TRBD1 for D (5 bases). The germline gives CDR1 SGHRS, CDR2 YFSETQ. Trimming removed 1 base at V and 0 bases at J, with 16 bases between. This CDR3 is built from 17 residues. The CDR3 loop reads CASSLTLVDRMNTEAFF. The CDR3 nucleotides are TGCGCCAGCAGCTTGACTTTAGTAGACAGAATGAACACTGAAGCTTTCTTT.

The V gene is TRBV10-3, the J gene TRBJ2-7; 10 positions agree with TRBD1. Germline CDR1 is ENHRY and CDR2 is SYGVKD. V lost 0 bases, J lost 0 bases, and 5 bases stayed unmatched. The CDR3 sequence is 17 residues long. The CDR3 loop reads CAISESKGQGSSYEQYF. The CDR3 DNA reads as TGTGCCATCAGTGAGTCGAAGGGACAGGGGTCCTCCTACGAGCAGTACTTC.

This sequence joins TRBV19 and TRBJ1-1; TRBD1 agrees at 9 bases. Germline CDR1 and CDR2: LNHDA and SQIVND (reference sequence). J was trimmed by 5 bases and V by 6 bases; bases with no gene match: 10. The CDR3 is 15 amino acids. CDR3 coding DNA: TGTGCCAGTAGCGCAAACAGGGGGCGGCTTACTGAAGCTTTCTTT. Translating it yields CASSANRGRLTEAFF.

V gene TRBV2 combines with J gene TRBJ2-1, with a tentative D call TRBD2 (6 bases). The CDR3 spans 13 residues. Deletions cut 8 bases from V and 4 bases from J, with 12 bases between. Germline CDR1 and CDR2: SNHLY and FYNNEI. The CDR3 region has the DNA TGTGCCAGCCACGGGACTTCTTACAATGAGCAGTTCTTC. Amino acids: CASHGTSYNEQFF.

The chain uses TRBV5-4 and TRBJ2-7; 7 bases line up with TRBD1. Germline V gene sequence: CDR1 SGHNT, CDR2 YYREEE (reference sequence). V gave up 1 base and J gave up 6 bases; unmatched junction bases: 4. The CDR3 is 13 residues long. The CDR3 nucleotides read TGTGCCAGCAGCTTGATGACAGGGCCCGAGCAGTACTTC. Translated, it gives CASSLMTGPEQYF.

J is TRBJ1-2 and V is TRBV6-1, with 8 bases fitting TRBD1. The V and J ends lost 6 bases and 12 bases, in that order; junction bases with no gene match: 6. Per germline, CDR1 MNHNS and CDR2 SASEGT. CDR3 length equals 11 residues. The CDR3 nucleotides read TGTGCCAGCAGGGACAGGGAGGGCCACACCTTC. As protein: CASRDREGHTF.

V usage is TRBV9 and J usage is TRBJ2-7, with 12 bases identical to TRBD1. Looked up from germline, CDR1 is SGDLS and CDR2 is YYNGEE. The CDR3 covers 15 residues. V shed 0 bases and J 4 bases; nucleotides not matched to a gene: 2. CDR3 sequence: CASSVEGQGAYEQYF. As DNA, the CDR3 is TGTGCCAGCAGCGTAGAGGGACAGGGGGCGTACGAGCAGTACTTC. Complete variable domain (other parts from reference TRBV9 and TRBJ2-7): DSGVTQTPKHLITATGQRVTLRCSPRSGDLSVYWYQQSLDQGLQFLIQYYNGEERAKGNILERFSAQQFPDLHSELNLSSLELGDSALYFCASSVEGQGAYEQYFGPGTRLTVT.

This chain connects TRBV5-4 to TRBJ2-7, with TRBD1 as a possible D gene (6 bases). V lost 4 bases and J lost 6, with 11 bases in between. Germline assignment: CDR1 SGHNT and CDR2 YYREEE (reference sequence). The CDR3 runs to 12 residues. CDR3 DNA: TGTGCCAGCAGCCCGGACAGTGGCGAGCAGTACTTC. The encoded protein is CASSPDSGEQYF.

J is TRBJ2-5 and V is TRBV7-7, with 8 nucleotides matching TRBD2. This CDR3 region has 15 residues. Losses at the gene ends were 2 bases for V and 1 base for J; bases not matched to a gene: 3. Germline V CDR1 and CDR2: SSHAT, FNYEAQ (reference sequence). The CDR3 DNA follows: TGTGCCAGCAGCTTACTGCGGGGGGCCCAAGAGACCCAGTACTTC. Amino acids: CASSLLRGAQETQYF.

V is TRBV5-1 and J is TRBJ2-5; D not resolved. Per the germline V gene, CDR1 is SGHRS and CDR2 is YFSETQ. V lost 0 bases, J lost 3 bases, and 6 bases lay in between. This CDR3 has 13 amino acids. Here the CDR3 DNA reads TGCGCCAGCAGCTTGGTGGCGGAAGAGACCCAGTACTTC. Protein: CASSLVAEETQYF.

This clone was seen a few times. The V and J genes are TRBV12-5 and TRBJ2-1; 9 nucleotides agree with TRBD1. V lost 0 bases and J lost 7; bases outside the gene matches: 13. This CDR3 has 18 amino acids. The germline V gene has CDR1 LGHNT and CDR2 FRNRAP. The CDR3: CASGLVETGGVIRNEQFF. The DNA for the CDR3 is TGTGCTAGTGGTTTGGTAGAGACAGGGGGAGTCATACGGAATGAGCAGTTCTTC. Full variable domain (missing parts from reference TRBV12-5 and TRBJ2-1): DARVTQTPRHKVTEMGQEVTMRCQPILGHNTVFWYRQTMMQGLELLAYFRNRAPLDDSGMPKDRFSAEMPDATLATLKIQPSEPRDSAVYFCASGLVETGGVIRNEQFFGPGTRLTVL.